This TCR beta chain comes out of a study of blood T cell repertoires in COVID-19. Across the whole study: The origin of the acute and convalescent COVID-19 samples was the United States, Italy and Spain.

This clone was counted a few times. The CDR3 loop spans 17 amino acids. The junction had 13 bases not matched to a gene; V was cut back by 6 bases and J by 0 bases. CDR1 is MDHEN and CDR2 is SYDVKM in the germline V gene. In the source study's methods: Reference gene primer amplification in the assay estimated nucleated cell counts. The method was immunoSEQ multiplex PCR; TCRdb's version includes in-frame clones alone and lacks a portion of them. The V and J calls and the clone size are those of that table, but D and trimming were determined from the DNA. The table shows roughly 130,000 clones, with around 76% occurring only once.

Material for sequencing was peripheral blood. This sequence originates from a man at least 80 years old with acute or convalescent COVID-19. This chain uses TRBV28 with TRBJ2-7; 8 bases match TRBD1. The CDR3 sequence is CASSQTGDPIYSYEQYF. CDR3 nucleotide sequence: TGTGCCAGCAGCCAGACAGGGGACCCCATTTACTCCTACGAGCAGTACTTC.